The rows below give T cell receptor beta chains drawn from one sample of a study of T cells after yellow fever vaccination. Each CDR3 protein gets one entry after TCRdb re-called the 5' RACE reads with MiXCR. Among roughly 63,000 distinct CDR3 sequences, 7.4% were seen once, and the ten largest hold 36%. The starting material was CD8+ T cells sorted from PBMCs, obtained 15 days after the yellow fever booster vaccination. Every receptor here comes from a young man who received the YFV17D yellow fever vaccine. Both conserved end residues are part of each CDR3. D genes are given only for firm matches. The size entry is marked missing in some rows and otherwise reads once, few, many or a size class.

d_gene	v_gene	abundance	j_gene	CDR3aa	CDR3nt
.	TRBV5-6	many	TRBJ2-7	CASSLGGDSYEQYF	TGTGCCAGCAGCTTGGGGGGAGACTCCTACGAGCAGTACTTC
.	TRBV6-2/TRBV6-3	many	TRBJ2-7	CASSTRDHSSYEQYF	TGTGCCAGCAGTACCCGGGACCACAGCTCCTACGAGCAGTACTTC
.	TRBV29-1	many	TRBJ2-7	CSVEGRRGEQYF	TGCAGCGTTGAGGGTAGGAGAGGCGAGCAGTACTTC
.	TRBV20-1	many	TRBJ2-1	CSARPGLYNEQFF	TGCAGTGCGAGACCGGGACTCTACAATGAGCAGTTCTTC
TRBD2	TRBV6-5	many	TRBJ2-3	CASSYVSLAGTDTQYF	TGTGCCAGCAGTTACGTCTCCCTAGCGGGGACAGATACGCAGTATTTT
.	TRBV6-5	many	TRBJ2-3	CASSYSEQVASTDTQYF	TGTGCCAGCAGTTACTCCGAACAGGTAGCCAGCACAGATACGCAGTATTTT
TRBD1	TRBV15	many	TRBJ2-1	CATSILRQGDNEQFF	TGTGCCACCAGCATACTCCGACAGGGGGACAATGAGCAGTTCTTC
TRBD2	TRBV12-3/TRBV12-4	many	TRBJ2-3	CASSTPSGSTDTQYF	TGTGCCAGCAGTACTCCTAGCGGGAGTACAGATACGCAGTATTTT
.	TRBV29-1	many	TRBJ2-1	CSVEKGDTTGSYNEQFF	TGCAGCGTTGAAAAGGGAGACACGACCGGATCCTACAATGAGCAGTTCTTC
.	TRBV7-2	many	TRBJ2-7	CASSLRSHEQYF	TGTGCCAGCAGCTTACGCAGCCACGAGCAGTACTTC
.	TRBV7-8	many	TRBJ2-2	CASSLGGAVGELFF	TGTGCCAGCAGCTTAGGGGGGGCGGTCGGGGAGCTGTTTTTT
TRBD2	TRBV5-5	few	TRBJ2-3	CASSPPLAGPTDTQYF	TGTGCCAGCAGCCCACCACTAGCGGGGCCCACAGATACGCAGTATTTT
.	TRBV29-1	.	TRBJ1-1	CSVVSTGQNTEAFF	TGCAGCGTTGTCTCAACAGGGCAGAACACTGAAGCTTTCTTT
TRBD1	TRBV9	many	TRBJ2-7	CASSAWGQGIEEQYF	TGTGCCAGCAGCGCCTGGGGACAGGGCATCGAGGAGCAGTACTTC
TRBD2	TRBV10-3	many	TRBJ2-1	CAISETQREGPYNEQFF	TGTGCCATCAGTGAGACGCAGCGGGAGGGCCCCTACAATGAGCAGTTCTTC
.	TRBV6-5	many	TRBJ1-1	CASSYGTLAAEAFF	TGTGCCAGCAGTTACGGGACCTTGGCCGCTGAAGCTTTCTTT
TRBD2	TRBV4-3	many	TRBJ2-7	CASSLSGGVQQYF	TGCGCCAGCAGCTTATCGGGGGGGGTACAGCAGTACTTC
.	TRBV7-9	many	TRBJ2-5	CASSLEVLQETQYF	TGTGCCAGCAGCTTAGAAGTTTTACAAGAGACCCAGTACTTC
.	TRBV5-6	many	TRBJ1-1	CASSFMDTEAFF	TGTGCCAGCAGCTTCATGGACACTGAAGCTTTCTTT
TRBD1	TRBV30	few	TRBJ2-7	CAWSVGTAYEQYF	TGTGCCTGGAGTGTAGGGACAGCATACGAGCAGTACTTC
.	TRBV12-3/TRBV12-4	many	TRBJ2-1	CASSFSWLDEQFF	TGTGCCAGCAGTTTCTCTTGGTTGGATGAGCAGTTCTTC
TRBD1	TRBV2	.	TRBJ2-7	CASSSTGALYEQYF	TGTGCCAGCAGTAGCACAGGGGCTCTCTACGAGCAGTACTTC
.	TRBV10-1	many	TRBJ2-7	CASSESRGYEQYF	TGCGCCAGCAGTGAGTCGAGGGGTTACGAGCAGTACTTC
.	TRBV7-9	many	TRBJ2-7	CASYKGRDSDEQYF	TGTGCCAGCTACAAGGGTAGGGACTCGGACGAGCAGTACTTC
.	TRBV5-1	many	TRBJ2-1	CASSLGVPNEQFF	TGCGCCAGCAGCTTGGGAGTGCCCAATGAGCAGTTCTTC
.	TRBV10-3	many	TRBJ2-1	CAIRTDGNEQFF	TGTGCCATCCGCACAGATGGCAATGAGCAGTTCTTC
.	TRBV27	many	TRBJ2-1	CASSSGGSYNEQFF	TGTGCCAGCAGTTCGGGGGGCAGCTACAATGAGCAGTTCTTC
TRBD1	TRBV20-1	few	TRBJ2-7	CSASVDRDLSEQYF	TGCAGTGCTAGTGTGGACAGGGACCTCAGCGAGCAGTACTTC
.	TRBV27	many	TRBJ2-1	CASSLNWDEQFF	TGTGCCAGCAGTTTAAATTGGGATGAGCAGTTCTTC
TRBD1	TRBV11-2	many	TRBJ2-5	CASRTGQETQYF	TGTGCCAGCCGGACAGGACAAGAGACCCAGTACTTC
.	TRBV20-1	once	TRBJ2-7	CSAKDQPGQLYEQYF	TGCAGTGCTAAAGACCAGCCCGGACAGTTATACGAGCAGTACTTC
TRBD1	TRBV6-5	many	TRBJ2-2	CASSSDRGTGELFF	TGTGCCAGCAGCTCCGACAGGGGGACCGGGGAGCTGTTTTTT
TRBD2	TRBV11-2	many	TRBJ2-3	CASSFRREDPDTQYF	TGTGCCAGCAGCTTCCGGCGGGAGGACCCCGATACGCAGTATTTT
TRBD2	TRBV15	many	TRBJ2-1	CATSRKGLAGDEQFF	TGTGCCACCAGCCGGAAGGGACTAGCGGGAGATGAGCAGTTCTTC
.	TRBV29-1	.	TRBJ2-7	CSVTRPPGGVEQYF	TGCAGCGTGACCCGCCCTCCAGGAGGGGTCGAGCAGTACTTC
TRBD2	TRBV20-1	many	TRBJ2-3	CSANPGLAGGPDTQYF	TGCAGTGCTAACCCGGGACTAGCGGGAGGGCCAGATACGCAGTATTTT
.	TRBV6-5	many	TRBJ2-1	CATTPDGAKPLNNEQFF	TGTGCCACCACCCCCGATGGGGCTAAGCCCCTGAACAATGAGCAGTTCTTC
.	TRBV19	few	TRBJ1-5	CASSKLLENQPQHF	TGTGCCAGTAGTAAATTGTTGGAGAATCAGCCCCAGCATTTT
.	TRBV7-8	many	TRBJ2-7	CASSSRDWGLYEQYF	TGTGCCAGCAGCTCCCGGGACTGGGGTCTCTACGAGCAGTACTTC